Presented here are 20 T cell receptor beta chains from one specimen sequenced in a study of tumor-infiltrating lymphocytes in primary liver carcinoma. The blood RNA (from unsorted whole blood) was obtained, and germline DNA was also extracted. Synthesis of TCR beta cDNA was carried out from around 500 ng total RNA with a constant-region primer. The TCR beta library was amplified through three nested multiplex PCR rounds in a modified ARM-PCR procedure. A C-beta reverse primer and TRBV1-TRBV30 forward primers served in each of the first two PCR rounds, at around 10 cycles apiece. TCRdb reprocessed the multiplex PCR reads with MiXCR, giving one entry per CDR3 protein. The sample contains 150,000 to 200,000 distinct CDR3 sequences, around three fifths of which appear only once. Sequencing was performed on peripheral blood. These receptors came from an older woman with primary liver carcinoma and hepatitis B virus infection.

This clonotype was seen at least ten times. This chain joins TRBV12-3 or TRBV12-4 and TRBJ2-1; D perhaps matches TRBD1 (6 bases). The CDR3 length is 15 residues. V was cut by 5 bases and J by 0 bases, with 11 bases left in between. CDR3 amino acids: CASSPRTVSYNEQFF. CDR3 bases: TGTGCCAGCAGTCCCCGGACAGTCTCCTACAATGAGCAGTTCTTC.

This clonotype was counted a few times. The chain employs TRBV6-5 and TRBJ1-1; 7 positions agree with TRBD1. The V and J ends lost 8 bases and 0 bases, in that order; junction bases with no gene match: 12. The germline V gene has CDR1 MNHEY and CDR2 SVGAGI. CDR3 length equals 16 residues. The CDR3 DNA follows: TGTGCCAGCCGTTTATATGCAGGGGGAATGAACACTGAAGCTTTCTTT. Encoded protein: CASRLYAGGMNTEAFF.

This sequence joins TRBV28 and TRBJ1-1; TRBD1 agrees at 7 bases. CDR3 length: 15 amino acids. Unmatched junction bases numbered 8, after V lost 6 bases and J lost 1 base. The V gene's germline CDR1 is MDHEN and CDR2 SYDVKM. In nucleotides, the CDR3 is TGTGCCAGCAGCTATCCGGGACAGAAGAACACTGAAGCTTTCTTT. Its translation: CASSYPGQKNTEAFF.

This chain uses TRBV29-1 with TRBJ2-7, with D perhaps TRBD1 or TRBD2 (7 bases each). V dropped 7 bases and J dropped 7 bases, with 23 bases sitting between them. The CDR3 length is 14 residues. Germline V CDR1 and CDR2: SQVTM, ANQGSEA. The CDR3 DNA reads as TGCAGCGCCCAGGGGGGGACAGAGGCCGAGGAGCAGTACTTC. Translation: CSAQGGTEAEEQYF.

V is TRBV12-3 or TRBV12-4 and J is TRBJ1-5; D is ambiguous. The CDR3 runs 13 residues. The germline V and J ends were trimmed by 3 bases and 4 bases, with 7 bases remaining between them. The CDR3 is CASSFRSNQPQHF. The CDR3 coding sequence is TGTGCCAGCAGTTTCAGGAGTAATCAGCCCCAGCATTTT.

The sample holds a few counts of this clonotype. The chain links TRBV7-9 to TRBJ1-3, with no clear D. There are 14 residues in the CDR3. Germline V gene data show CDR1 as SEHNR and CDR2 as FQNEAQ (reference sequence). V was pared by 1 base and J by 4 bases, with 8 bases between. The DNA for the CDR3 is TGTGCCAGCAGCTTAGGGACCTCAGGAAACACCATATATTTT. Translation: CASSLGTSGNTIYF.

This clonotype showed up just a few times. The J gene is TRBJ2-5, the V gene TRBV5-4; the match to TRBD1 covers 11 bases. This CDR3 is built from 16 residues. The V segment lost 0 bases and the J segment 3 bases; nucleotides outside the gene matches: 4. CDR1 SGHNT and CDR2 YYREEE come from the germline V gene (reference sequence). CDR3 protein: CASSLVGTGGKETQYF. The CDR3 nucleotides are TGTGCCAGCAGCTTGGTGGGGACAGGGGGGAAAGAGACCCAGTACTTC. Drawing the rest from reference TRBV5-4 and TRBJ2-5, the complete variable domain is ETGVTQSPTHLIKTRGQQVTLRCSSQSGHNTVSWYQQALGQGPQFIFQYYREEENGRGNFPPRFSGLQFPNYSSELNVNALELDDSALYLCASSLVGTGGKETQYFGPGTRLLVL.

This clonotype appeared many times. The chain uses TRBV6-2 or TRBV6-3 and TRBJ2-7, with 13 bases lining up with TRBD2. This CDR3 is built from 16 residues. V trimming: 6 bases; J trimming: 6 bases; junction bases outside the gene matches: 11. Germline assignment: CDR1 MNHEY and CDR2 SVGEGT. CDR3 sequence: CASSSGLAGTFGEQYF. In DNA form, the CDR3 reads TGTGCCAGCAGCTCGGGACTAGCGGGAACTTTCGGCGAGCAGTACTTC.

This rearrangement joins TRBV5-6 to TRBJ1-3, with 8 bases aligning to TRBD1. The CDR3 runs 13 residues. The ends lost 3 bases at V and 4 bases at J; junction bases unmatched: 0. Germline V gene data show CDR1 as SGHDT and CDR2 as YYEEEE. CDR3 loop: CASSWDRGNTIYF. The CDR3 DNA reads TGTGCCAGCAGCTGGGACAGGGGAAACACCATATATTTT.

A remark on this clonotype: Mismatch with germline at one junction end may stem from a read error. The chain combines TRBV7-9 with TRBJ2-1; D not certain. Germline assignment: CDR1 SEHNR and CDR2 FQNEAQ (reference sequence). The CDR3 spans 14 residues. The DNA of the CDR3 is TGTACCAGCGCTTCTGATTACATCTACAATGAGCAGTTCTTC. Residues: CTSASDYIYNEQFF. The variable domain in full, with the rest retrieved from reference TRBV7-9 and TRBJ2-1, is DTGVSQNPRHKITKRGQNVTFRCDPISEHNRLYWYRQTLGQGPEFLTYFQNEAQLEKSRLLSDRFSAERPKGSFSTLEIQRTEQGDSAMYLCTSASDYIYNEQFFGPGTRLTVL.

As concerns this clonotype: One end of the junction does not line up with germline, which may come from a read error. This sequence joins TRBV6-2 or TRBV6-3 and TRBJ2-7, with TRBD1 matching over 8 bases. This CDR3 contains 14 residues. Germline CDR1 MNHEY, CDR2 SVGEGT. The CDR3 DNA sequence: TGTGGCAGCAGTCCCCGGACAGGGACCTACGAGCAGTACTTC. Translated, it gives CGSSPRTGTYEQYF.

In its sample, this clonotype was seen many times. This chain links TRBV4-1 with TRBJ2-5, with D perhaps matching TRBD2 (5 bases). Germline loops: CDR1 MGHRA, CDR2 YSYEKL. CDR3 size: 15 residues. Trimming pared 2 bases from V and 4 bases from J, leaving 14 bases between. The CDR3 region is CASSQPIGERETQYF. CDR3 DNA: TGCGCCAGCAGCCAACCGATCGGGGAGCGAGAGACCCAGTACTTC.

On this clonotype: A read error is possible here, since a much larger clone lies one base away. This chain joins TRBV5-1 and TRBJ2-3; 7 bases fit TRBD1. Germline CDR1 SGHRS, CDR2 YFSETQ. CDR3 size: 14 residues. DNA of the CDR3: TGCACCAGCAGGGGGATAACTAGCACAGATACGCAGTATTTT. This codes for CTSRGITSTDTQYF.

This clonotype has a count of ten or more. The chain carries TRBV6-2 or TRBV6-3 and TRBJ1-5; 7 bases line up with TRBD1. This CDR3 is built from 15 residues. CDR1 is MNHEY, CDR2 SVGEGT, per germline. V gave up 6 bases and J gave up 2 bases; unmatched junction bases: 7. CDR3 loop: CASSSQGVRNQPQHF. For the CDR3, the DNA is TGTGCCAGCAGCTCGCAGGGGGTCCGCAATCAGCCCCAGCATTTT.

A remark on this clonotype: Possible read error: a much larger clone is one base away. The gene calls are TRBV7-9 and TRBJ2-3; D is unresolved. Germline V lookup: CDR1 SEHNR, CDR2 FQNEAQ (reference sequence). The CDR3 has 15 residues. V lost 5 bases and J lost 6, with 18 bases in between. CDR3 in DNA: TGTGCCAGCAGCCCACCGCTTAGTGCAGGCGATACGCAGTATTTT. Its protein is CASSPPLSAGDTQYF.

In the case of this clonotype: An end of the junction does not agree with germline; a read error may underlie this. The CDR3 DNA sequence: TGTGCCAGCAGCCCGGACAGAATCTATGGCCACATCTTT. Translating it yields CASSPDRIYGHIF. The rearrangement joins TRBV11-2 to TRBJ1-2, with a weak D call TRBD1 (6 bases). CDR1 and CDR2 from the germline V gene are SGHAT and FQNNGV. CDR3 length: 13 amino acids.

Comments on this clonotype: Given a much more abundant clone one base away, this may be a read error. The V call is TRBV12-3 or TRBV12-4, the J call TRBJ2-1; weak D call: TRBD1 (5 bases). The CDR3 is 12 amino acids. Trimming cost V 11 bases and J 5 bases, with 13 bases left between them. DNA for the CDR3: TGTGCCCGCGGACACGAGGACAATGAGCAGTTCTTC. Its protein product is CARGHEDNEQFF.

This clonotype was detected once. Just one base apart from a much larger clone, this may be a read error. The chain employs TRBV6-1 and TRBJ2-4; 8 bases are a match to TRBD2. Germline CDR1 is MNHNS and CDR2 is SASEGT. The CDR3 has 14 amino acids. CDR3 sequence reads: CAIGGGLAKNIQNF. CDR3 nucleotides: TGTGCCATCGGGGGGGGGCTAGCCAAAAACATTCAGAACTTC.

Of note for this clonotype: A much more abundant neighbour one base away suggests this may be a read error. The chain combines TRBV5-1 with TRBJ2-7; D remains ambiguous. This CDR3 has 11 residues. Germline V CDR1 and CDR2: SGHRS, YFSETQ. The CDR3 here is CVSSRSYEQYF. DNA of the CDR3: TGCGTCAGCAGCCGCTCCTACGAGCAGTACTTC.

About this clonotype: Compared with germline, one end of the junction differs, possibly owing to a read error. V is TRBV11-2 and J is TRBJ2-5, with a possible D match to TRBD2 (5 bases). CDR1 and CDR2 (germline): SGHAT, FQNNGV. This CDR3 is 15 amino acids long. The CDR3 DNA follows: TGTGCCCGCAGCTTAGATCTTTTGGCGGGCAATGAGCAGTACTTC. Translation: CARSLDLLAGNEQYF.